The 10 T cell receptor beta chains in this list originate from one sample, sequenced in a study of cytomegalovirus exposure and HLA in healthy donors. PCR involved 60 Vbeta and 13 Jbeta primers. Sequencing was performed with immunoSEQ multiplex PCR; in TCRdb, only in-frame clones are kept and a portion is missing. The specimen's table records fewer than 95,000 clones. Specimen: PBMCs. The receptors here all came from a woman in her 40s in good health and CMV-seropositive.

The chain recombines TRBV19 with TRBJ1-2, with 7 bases that match TRBD1. This CDR3 spans 14 amino acids. Germline V CDR1 and CDR2: LNHDA, SQIVND (reference sequence). With V trimmed by 4 bases and J by 8 bases, 10 bases remained unmatched. For the CDR3, the DNA is TGTGCCAGTAGTACAGGGAGACAGGGAGGCGGCTACACCTTC. Amino acids: CASSTGRQGGGYTF.

V usage is TRBV12-2 and J usage is TRBJ2-7; the table gives TRBD1 as D, unverified against the DNA. TRBV12-2 is recorded as a pseudogene. The CDR3 contains 12 residues. The CDR3 spells CASYKGDHEQYF. Written as DNA, the CDR3 is TGTGCTTCATACAAGGGGGACCACGAGCAGTACTTC.

The chain links TRBV9 to TRBJ1-6; 7 nucleotides line up with TRBD1. The V gene's germline CDR1 is SGDLS and CDR2 YYNGEE. The CDR3 is 17 residues long. V trimming: 0 bases; J trimming: 8 bases; junction bases outside the gene matches: 11. CDR3 bases: TGTGCCAGCAGCGTAGGCCCACAGGGGAATGATTATTCACCCCTCCACTTT. It encodes CASSVGPQGNDYSPLHF.

The chain has TRBV7-3 and TRBJ2-3; TRBD2 might be the D (6 bases). The ends were cut back, 5 bases at V and 3 bases at J, with 12 bases in the middle. Germline lookup yields CDR1 SGHTA and CDR2 FQGTGA. The CDR3 sequence is 14 residues long. The CDR3 protein is CASSTSLATDTQYF. In nucleotides, the CDR3 is TGTGCCAGCAGCACCTCACTAGCAACAGATACGCAGTATTTT.

This chain uses TRBV2 with TRBJ2-5; 8 nucleotides match TRBD1. After removal of 1 base from V and 8 bases from J, the junction contained 3 bases not matched to a gene. Germline CDR1 and CDR2: SNHLY and FYNNEI. The CDR3 length is 13 residues. The CDR3 nucleotides read TGTGCCAGCAGTGAAGAGACAGGGGTCACCCAGTACTTC. This sequence encodes CASSEETGVTQYF.

The chain uses TRBV7-3 and TRBJ1-1; 8 bases are a match to TRBD1. The V gene end was trimmed by 4 bases and the J gene end by 6 bases; junction bases not matched to a gene: 4. This CDR3 spans 13 amino acids. Germline CDR1 is SGHTA and CDR2 is FQGTGA. CDR3 sequence reads: CASSYTGGSEAFF. As DNA, the CDR3 is TGTGCCAGCAGCTACACAGGGGGGTCTGAAGCTTTCTTT.

The chain uses TRBV7-9 and TRBJ1-2; 8 positions agree with TRBD1. With 5 bases clipped from V and 6 bases from J, the junction kept 14 bases outside the gene matches. CDR3 length equals 16 residues. Germline assignment: CDR1 SEHNR and CDR2 FQNEAQ (reference sequence). DNA for the CDR3: TGTGCCAGCAGCCCAAGGCCAGGGGGCCAGGTGAATGGCTACACCTTC. Its protein is CASSPRPGGQVNGYTF.

The V and J genes are TRBV11-3 and TRBJ2-7, with TRBD1 identical over 9 bases. CDR3 length: 13 amino acids. J lost 8 bases, V lost 2 bases, and 4 bases had no gene match. From germline, CDR1 is SGHNT and CDR2 YENEEA. The CDR3 loop is CASSLTGGGQQYF. CDR3 DNA: TGTGCCAGCAGCTTAACAGGGGGCGGGCAGCAGTACTTC.

The chain couples TRBV18 to TRBJ2-7; the D gene is possibly TRBD1 (6 bases). V was trimmed by 3 bases and J by 2 bases, leaving 11 bases between them. Looked up from germline, CDR1 is KGHSH and CDR2 is LQKENI. CDR3 length: 14 residues. This CDR3 reads CASSPPTGPYEQYF. The CDR3 nucleotides are TGTGCCAGCTCACCCCCGACAGGACCCTACGAGCAGTACTTC.

The chain is built from TRBV5-8 and TRBJ1-1; 9 nucleotides align to TRBD1. The trim removed 3 bases at V and 5 bases at J, leaving 5 bases unmatched. The germline V gene has CDR1 SGHTS and CDR2 YDEGEE. This CDR3 region has 14 residues. As DNA, the CDR3 is TGTGCCAGCAGCTGGTACAGGGGGCGAACTGAAGCTTTCTTT. Amino acids: CASSWYRGRTEAFF.